The clone carrying this T cell receptor beta chain was counted once. Its antigen is not known. Negative isolation yielded CD4+ and CD8+ T cells, and FACS enriched TEMRA cells. These data originate in a study of CD8 T cells in Susac syndrome. Study-wide context: The sequenced Susac syndrome patients comprised roughly 6 with active disease and roughly 8 in remission. Patients with Susac syndrome were therapy-naive, on corticosteroids, or on intravenous immunoglobulin alone at blood draw.

V dropped 4 bases and J dropped 1 base, with 11 bases sitting between them. The CDR3 is 14 amino acids. From germline, CDR1 is SGDLS and CDR2 YYNGEE. RNA, at about 0.5 to 1 ug, was reverse transcribed with random hexamers. TCRdb recomputed calls from the immunoSEQ multiplex PCR reads with MiXCR, one row per CDR3 protein. The sample carries 75,000 to 100,000 distinct CDR3 sequences, 85% to 95% recorded once. General study points: Peak Susac CD8+ clonal expansion occurred in TEMRA cells and active patients.

The chain joins TRBV9 to TRBJ2-5; D not certain. The sequenced sample was CD8+ T cells from PBMCs. This TCR was recovered from a human donor with Susac syndrome. The CDR3 bases are TGTGCCAGCAGCCCCAGGTACAGCCAAGAGACCCAGTACTTC. This codes for CASSPRYSQETQYF.